This TCR beta chain was captured in a study of cytomegalovirus exposure and HLA in healthy donors. The CDR3 totals 15 residues. From germline, CDR1 is SEHNR and CDR2 FQNEAQ (reference sequence). Trimming cost V 5 bases and J 7 bases, with 21 bases left between them. Measured by frequency, this clone is medium-sized (0.01 to 0.1%). Vbeta (60) and Jbeta (13) primers were used in the PCR. Sequencing was performed with immunoSEQ multiplex PCR; in TCRdb, only in-frame clones are kept and a portion is missing. The sample has 35,000 to 50,000 clones; the top ten hold approximately 8.8%. The TCR sequence derives from a male donor in good health and CMV-seronegative. This chain connects TRBV7-9 to TRBJ2-7; D not resolved. The sequencing sample was made of PBMCs. CDR3 sequence: CASSHPLNSTREQYF. The CDR3 DNA reads TGTGCCAGCAGCCACCCGCTAAATTCGACTCGAGAGCAGTACTTC.